At least ten counts were recorded for the clone carrying this T cell receptor (beta chain). What it binds is not known. The data belong to a study of T cells in Graves' hyperthyroidism and ophthalmopathy. Looked up from germline, CDR1 is MDHEN and CDR2 is SYDVKM. Trimming at V came to 2 bases and at J to 4 bases, leaving 5 bases not matched to a gene. The CDR3 is 15 amino acids. Absence of ophthalmopathy progression within 18 months defined stable Graves' hyperthyroidism. Uncontrolled infection, other autoimmune disease, pregnancy or lactation excluded patients. Diagnostic assessment was based on clinical symptoms, serum thyroxine and TRAb, thyroid ultrasound and orbital computed tomography. RNA transcripts served as the template for amplifying TCR beta CDR3 regions. The HTBI primer set was used in a first-round RT-PCR of the TCR CDR3. Each CDR3 protein gets one entry after TCRdb re-called the multiplex PCR reads with MiXCR. The sample lists about 510,000 distinct CDR3 sequences; around 13% were seen once.

Study-level points and caveats: The blood repertoire included most of the expanded thyroid clonotypes above 0.001.

This sequence originates from a woman aged 40 to 50 with Graves' hyperthyroidism. This sequence joins TRBV28 and TRBJ1-5, with 7 bases identical to TRBD1. The material sequenced was blood. The CDR3 DNA reads as TGTGCCAGCAGTTTACTCGGGACAGAGAATCAGCCCCAGCATTTT. The encoded protein is CASSLLGTENQPQHF.